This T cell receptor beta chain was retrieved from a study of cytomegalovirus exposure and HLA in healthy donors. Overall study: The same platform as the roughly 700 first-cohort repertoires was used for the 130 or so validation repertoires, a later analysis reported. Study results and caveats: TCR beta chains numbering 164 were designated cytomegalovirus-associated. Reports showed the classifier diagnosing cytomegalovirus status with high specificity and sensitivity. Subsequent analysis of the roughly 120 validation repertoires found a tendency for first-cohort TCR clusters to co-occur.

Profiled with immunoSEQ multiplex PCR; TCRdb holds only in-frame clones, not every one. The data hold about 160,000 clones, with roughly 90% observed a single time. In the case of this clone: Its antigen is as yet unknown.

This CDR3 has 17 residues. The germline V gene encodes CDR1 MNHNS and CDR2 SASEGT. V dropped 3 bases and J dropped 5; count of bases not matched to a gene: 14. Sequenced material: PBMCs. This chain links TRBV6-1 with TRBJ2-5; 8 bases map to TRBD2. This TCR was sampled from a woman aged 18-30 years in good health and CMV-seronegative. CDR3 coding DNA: TGTGCCAGCAGTGACTTGGTTAGCGGGGCCTCGGGGGAGACCCAGTACTTC. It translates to CASSDLVSGASGETQYF.